Below are 14 T cell receptor beta chains sequenced from a single sample in a study of T cell changes during pregnancy in multiple sclerosis. Repertoires were generated with immunoSEQ multiplex PCR, while TCRdb's copy carries only in-frame clones and drops some. This sample has tens of thousands of clones, with around 90% found just once. Sequencing was performed on peripheral blood, taken in the third trimester of pregnancy. The origin of the receptors is a female donor with multiple sclerosis, enrolled in a pregnancy study.

This clone was counted between two and nine times. The J gene is TRBJ1-2, the V gene TRBV29-1, with D possibly TRBD1 on 5 matching bases. Per the germline V gene, CDR1 is SQVTM and CDR2 is ANQGSEA. CDR3 size: 13 residues. V lost 3 bases and J lost 9, with 17 bases in between. The CDR3 protein is CSVEMGPTGRYTF. Written as DNA, the CDR3 is TGCAGCGTTGAGATGGGGCCTACCGGGCGCTACACCTTC. The whole variable domain, filled in from reference TRBV29-1 and TRBJ1-2, reads SAVISQKPSRDICQRGTSLTIQCQVDSQVTMMFWYRQQPGQSLTLIATANQGSEATYESGFVIDKFPISRPNLTFSTLTVSNMSPEDSSIYLCSVEMGPTGRYTFGSGTRLTVV.

This chain connects TRBV10-1 to TRBJ2-1; 11 nucleotides agree with TRBD2. The CDR3 contains 14 residues. V lost 10 bases and J lost 4; bases outside the gene matches: 6. Germline assignment: CDR1 WNHNN and CDR2 SYGVQD (reference sequence). CDR3 protein: CAKNRLAGYNEQFF. In nucleotides, the CDR3 is TGCGCCAAAAACCGACTAGCGGGGTACAATGAGCAGTTCTTC.

The chain recombines TRBV7-2 with TRBJ2-5, with TRBD2 matching 10 bases. This CDR3 is 15 amino acids long. Trimming removed 5 bases from V and 4 bases from J; junction bases left unmatched: 7. Germline V gene data show CDR1 as SGHTA and CDR2 as FQGNSA. The CDR3 sequence: CASSPSGRAGETQYF. For the CDR3, the DNA is TGTGCCAGCAGCCCCAGCGGGAGGGCCGGAGAGACCCAGTACTTC.

Comment on this clone: The same CDR3 also results from other DNA sequences found in this sample. The chain uses TRBV28 and TRBJ1-5; a possible D gene is TRBD1 (5 bases). This CDR3 has 14 residues. Trimming removed 1 base from V and 2 bases from J, with 6 bases in between. The germline V gene encodes CDR1 MDHEN and CDR2 SYDVKM. CDR3: CASSLSGGNQPQHF. CDR3 nucleotides: TGTGCCAGCAGTTTATCGGGGGGCAATCAGCCCCAGCATTTT.

V is TRBV28 and J is TRBJ2-7; D unclear. CDR3 length equals 14 residues. The V end was cut by 4 bases, the J end by 2 bases, with 12 bases between. Germline lookup yields CDR1 MDHEN and CDR2 SYDVKM. CDR3 sequence: CASSSAQVTYEQYF. CDR3 sequence (DNA): TGTGCCAGCAGTTCAGCGCAAGTAACCTACGAGCAGTACTTC.

The chain carries TRBV21-1 and TRBJ1-5; the listed D gene, TRBD1, was not tested against the DNA. TRBV21-1 counts as a pseudogene. This CDR3 is built from 14 residues. The DNA of the CDR3 is TGTGCCAGCAGCAACCGACAGGACTGGCAGCCCCAGCATTTT. This translates into CASSNRQDWQPQHF.

The rearrangement links TRBV6-1 to TRBJ2-7; no firm D call. The CDR3 extends over 12 amino acids. CDR1 is MNHNS and CDR2 is SASEGT in the germline V gene. V gave up 10 bases and J gave up 0 bases, with 10 bases separating them. The CDR3 loop reads CAIDLPSYEQYF. In nucleotides, the CDR3 is TGTGCCATAGATCTGCCCTCCTACGAGCAGTACTTC.

This clone was found once. The chain links TRBV5-1 to TRBJ2-7; D remains ambiguous. The ends were cut back, 0 bases at V and 4 bases at J, with 17 bases in the middle. This CDR3 region has 16 residues. Germline CDR1 reads SGHRS; CDR2 reads YFSETQ. The CDR3 loop reads CASSLGLSQVPYEQYF. The CDR3 bases are TGCGCCAGCAGCTTGGGTCTCAGTCAGGTACCTTACGAGCAGTACTTC.

The chain joins TRBV7-2 to TRBJ2-1; 9 bases match TRBD2. J was trimmed by 8 bases and V by 5 bases; bases with no gene match: 16. Looked up from germline, CDR1 is SGHTA and CDR2 is FQGNSA. The CDR3 runs 17 residues. The CDR3 DNA is TGTGCCAGCAGCAAAAAAGGAATTAGCGGGAGCTTGGATGAGCAGTTCTTC. Translating it yields CASSKKGISGSLDEQFF.

The chain carries TRBV5-1 and TRBJ2-1, with TRBD2 matching over 11 bases. CDR1 is SGHRS and CDR2 is YFSETQ in the germline V gene. With 4 bases clipped from V and 7 bases from J, the junction kept 7 bases outside the gene matches. This CDR3 comprises 15 residues. CDR3 in DNA: TGCGCCAGCAGCCAACTAGCGGGAGTAGGGAATGAGCAGTTCTTC. This translates into CASSQLAGVGNEQFF.

The rearrangement uses TRBV6-5 and TRBJ2-1, with D possibly TRBD2 on 5 matching bases. The CDR3 extends over 13 amino acids. V was shortened by 9 bases and J by 0 bases, with 9 bases between the two germline ends. Germline V gene data show CDR1 as MNHEY and CDR2 as SVGAGI. As DNA, the CDR3 is TGTGCCAGTAGCGCCCTCTCCTACAATGAGCAGTTCTTC. Amino acids: CASSALSYNEQFF.

This clone was picked up a small number of times. The V gene is TRBV6-1, the J gene TRBJ2-7; tentatively, D is TRBD1 (5 bases). This CDR3 spans 13 amino acids. With 3 bases removed from V and 4 bases from J, the gap between germline ends came to 10 bases. Germline loops: CDR1 MNHNS, CDR2 SASEGT. CDR3 sequence reads: CASSDWTPYEQYF. For the CDR3, the DNA is TGTGCCAGCAGTGACTGGACACCTTACGAGCAGTACTTC.

This rearrangement joins TRBV10-2 to TRBJ1-3, with D tentatively TRBD1 (5 bases). Germline V lookup: CDR1 WSHSY, CDR2 SAAADI. V lost 3 bases and J 5 bases, leaving 17 bases between the germline ends. The length of the CDR3 is 16 residues. Written as DNA, the CDR3 is TGCGCCAGCAGTGAATATAGACAGACGGCGAGAAACACCATATATTTT. It translates to CASSEYRQTARNTIYF.

This sequence joins TRBV18 and TRBJ2-3; a possible D gene is TRBD1 (5 bases). The CDR3 is 15 residues long. The V and J ends lost 4 bases and 0 bases respectively, with 11 bases between them. CDR1 KGHSH and CDR2 LQKENI come from the germline V gene. The CDR3 spells CASSLLGASTDTQYF. Here the CDR3 DNA reads TGTGCCAGCTCACTCCTTGGGGCTAGCACAGATACGCAGTATTTT.